Following are 14 T cell receptor beta chains from one sample sequenced in a study of T cells in Graves' hyperthyroidism and ophthalmopathy. What was amplified from RNA transcripts were TCR beta CDR3 regions. The HTBI primer set was used in a first-round RT-PCR of the TCR CDR3. TCRdb re-derived calls from the multiplex PCR reads in MiXCR, one entry per CDR3 protein. The data show under 750,000 distinct CDR3 sequences, over 15% seen once. Sequencing was done on a sample of blood. The receptors stem from a woman aged 45-60 years with Graves' hyperthyroidism that later progressed to Graves' ophthalmopathy.

Many counts were recorded for this clonotype. The chain uses TRBV6-2 or TRBV6-3 and TRBJ2-3, with D unresolved. Germline lookup yields CDR1 MNHEY and CDR2 SVGEGT. The CDR3 spans 13 residues. With 2 bases removed from V and 4 bases from J, the gap between germline ends came to 7 bases. CDR3 residues: CASSYRDPDTQYF. CDR3 DNA: TGTGCCAGCAGTTACCGAGATCCAGATACGCAGTATTTT.

The V gene is TRBV14, the J gene TRBJ2-3; 7 nucleotides align to TRBD2. The CDR3 runs to 15 residues. The germline CDR1 and CDR2 sequences are SGHDN and FVKESK. V lost 4 bases and J lost 4; bases outside the gene matches: 8. This chain's CDR3 is CASSLGLVGPDTQYF. The CDR3 nucleotides are TGTGCCAGCAGCCTCGGACTAGTCGGTCCAGATACGCAGTATTTT.

The chain couples TRBV15 to TRBJ1-3; no clear D gene. CDR3 size: 15 residues. Trimming took off 0 bases at V and 7 bases at J, with 13 bases between the two ends. Per germline, CDR1 LNHNV and CDR2 YYDKDF (reference sequence). CDR3 loop: CATSRENTLGNTIYF. The CDR3 nucleotides read TGTGCCACCAGCAGAGAGAACACCTTAGGGAACACCATATATTTT.

This clonotype was seen repeatedly, ten times or more. This rearrangement joins TRBV5-1 to TRBJ1-1; 11 nucleotides line up with TRBD1. Trimming cost V 4 bases and J 3 bases; bases outside gene matches: 5. CDR3 size: 15 residues. Germline CDR1 SGHRS, CDR2 YFSETQ. The CDR3 reads CASSLGQGAYTEAFF. Here the CDR3 DNA reads TGCGCCAGCAGCCTCGGACAGGGGGCTTACACTGAAGCTTTCTTT.

This clonotype was observed at least ten times. This chain connects TRBV3-1 to TRBJ1-6, with no clear D. This CDR3 comprises 17 residues. V was pared by 0 bases and J by 0 bases, with 9 bases between. The germline CDR1 and CDR2 sequences are LGHDT and YNNKEL (reference sequence). The CDR3, as DNA: TGTGCCAGCAGCCAAGATTTGCAGAGCTCCTATAATTCACCCCTCCACTTT. Its translation is CASSQDLQSSYNSPLHF.

This clonotype has a handful of counts. The CDR3 is CSAYRRDGNQPQHF. Here the CDR3 DNA reads TGCAGTGCTTACCGAAGGGACGGCAATCAGCCCCAGCATTTT. The chain links TRBV20-1 to TRBJ1-5; D might be TRBD1 (5 bases). V gave up 5 bases and J gave up 2 bases, with 13 bases separating them. Germline values: CDR1 DFQATT, CDR2 SNEGSKA (reference sequence). The CDR3 covers 14 residues.

This clonotype was found many times. The chain has TRBV27 and TRBJ2-1; D is undetermined. There are 16 residues in the CDR3. The V end lost 1 base, the J end lost 0 bases, and 10 bases lay between the germline ends. The germline CDR1 and CDR2 sequences are MNHEY and SMNVEV (reference sequence). The CDR3 DNA follows: TGTGCCAGCAGTTTATATAGCAGCTCCTCCTACAATGAGCAGTTCTTC. This encodes CASSLYSSSSYNEQFF.

The V and J genes are TRBV6-1 and TRBJ2-2; D perhaps matches TRBD2 (5 bases). V lost 5 bases to trimming and J lost 3 bases, with 16 bases between them. The germline V gene encodes CDR1 MNHNS and CDR2 SASEGT. The CDR3 has 16 residues. As DNA, the CDR3 is TGTGCCAGCAGTTCCCGGACGGAGAGGGACACCGGGGAGCTGTTTTTT. Its protein is CASSSRTERDTGELFF.

The table lists this clonotype with a few counts. The chain carries TRBV6-1 and TRBJ1-2; D unresolved. Trimming pared 4 bases from V and 7 bases from J, leaving 19 bases between. The CDR3 has 15 residues. The germline gives CDR1 MNHNS, CDR2 SASEGT. For the CDR3, the DNA is TGTGCCAGCAGTGTCCCCAAGGAGGGTTCCGGTGGCTACACCTTC. This gives the protein CASSVPKEGSGGYTF.

This clonotype was recorded at least ten times. Compared with germline, one end of the junction differs, possibly owing to a read error. The V call is TRBV7-7, the J call TRBJ2-5; unclear D gene. Germline V gene sequence: CDR1 SSHAT, CDR2 FNYEAQ (reference sequence). This CDR3 spans 15 amino acids. The CDR3 DNA reads as TGTGCTAGCAGCTTAAGTAGGTCAGCTCAAGAGACCCAGTACTTC. Protein sequence: CASSLSRSAQETQYF.

V and J are TRBV5-1 and TRBJ2-5, with D tentatively TRBD2 (7 bases). CDR3 length: 15 amino acids. Per germline, CDR1 SGHRS and CDR2 YFSETQ. Trimming cost V 4 bases and J 4 bases, with 17 bases left between them. The CDR3 here is CASSISGGPGETQYF. DNA of the CDR3: TGCGCCAGCAGCATATCCGGGGGGCCCGGAGAGACCCAGTACTTC.

This clonotype was seen at least ten times. The genes are TRBV24-1 and TRBJ1-1, with D hard to call. The CDR3 loop spans 14 amino acids. The V and J ends lost 4 bases and 1 base respectively, with 9 bases between them. Germline V lookup: CDR1 KGHDR, CDR2 SFDVKD. CDR3 region: CATSDPVRNTEAFF. In nucleotides, the CDR3 is TGTGCCACCAGTGACCCTGTAAGGAACACTGAAGCTTTCTTT.

The rearrangement links TRBV6-1 to TRBJ2-7, with D possibly matching TRBD2 (7 bases). CDR3 length: 14 residues. Germline CDR1 reads MNHNS; CDR2 reads SASEGT. Trimming removed 7 bases at V and 2 bases at J, with 15 bases between. CDR3 in DNA: TGTGCCAGCAATGTGAGGGGGGGCCCCTACGAGCAGTACTTC. Translation gives CASNVRGGPYEQYF.

V and J are TRBV9 and TRBJ1-3; D gene unclear. Trimming cost V 0 bases and J 4 bases, with 14 bases left between them. The CDR3 loop spans 16 amino acids. Germline CDR1 reads SGDLS; CDR2 reads YYNGEE. The CDR3 spells CASSVGSSAWGNTIYF. CDR3 DNA sequence: TGTGCCAGCAGCGTAGGATCCTCAGCCTGGGGAAACACCATATATTTT.